Shown below are 29 T cell receptor beta chains from a single sample sequenced in a study of cytomegalovirus exposure and HLA in healthy donors. Repertoires were generated with immunoSEQ multiplex PCR, while TCRdb's copy carries only in-frame clones and drops some. The table has approximately 130,000 clones, approximately 90% seen once. Sequenced sample: PBMCs. The receptor source for this set is a woman under 30 in good health and CMV-seronegative.

The V call is TRBV9, the J call TRBJ1-2; 7 bases are a match to TRBD1. The length of the CDR3 is 14 residues. Trimming took 2 bases from V and 4 from J; bases not matched to a gene: 5. Germline values: CDR1 SGDLS, CDR2 YYNGEE. As DNA, the CDR3 is TGTGCCAGCAGCGTGGTCACAGGGGCCTATGGCTACACCTTC. It specifies CASSVVTGAYGYTF. The whole variable domain, remainder taken from reference TRBV9 and TRBJ1-2, is DSGVTQTPKHLITATGQRVTLRCSPRSGDLSVYWYQQSLDQGLQFLIQYYNGEERAKGNILERFSAQQFPDLHSELNLSSLELGDSALYFCASSVVTGAYGYTFGSGTRLTVV.

This clone has just one count. The rearrangement uses TRBV2 and TRBJ1-1; D perhaps matches TRBD1 (6 bases). Looked up from germline, CDR1 is SNHLY and CDR2 is FYNNEI. The CDR3 runs to 13 residues. The ends were cut back, 7 bases at V and 5 bases at J, with 14 bases in the middle. In nucleotides, the CDR3 is TGTGCCAGCAACGGCAGGGGTGATACTGAAGCTTTCTTT. It codes for CASNGRGDTEAFF.

The chain joins TRBV6-6 to TRBJ2-3; 7 positions agree with TRBD2. The junction had 10 bases not matched to a gene; V was cut back by 7 bases and J by 0 bases. CDR3 size: 16 residues. CDR1 MNHNY and CDR2 SVGAGI come from the germline V gene (reference sequence). This CDR3 is CASTLTSGASTDTQYF. The DNA of the CDR3 is TGTGCCAGCACCTTAACCAGCGGGGCTAGCACAGATACGCAGTATTTT.

This chain uses TRBV14 with TRBJ2-5, with 11 bases fitting TRBD2. The ends lost 3 bases at V and 4 bases at J; junction bases unmatched: 1. In germline, CDR1 is SGHDN, CDR2 FVKESK. The CDR3 covers 14 residues. The CDR3 sequence: CASSHGLAGETQYF. The CDR3 bases are TGTGCCAGCAGCCACGGACTAGCGGGAGAGACCCAGTACTTC. Complete variable domain (other parts from reference TRBV14 and TRBJ2-5): EAGVTQFPSHSVIEKGQTVTLRCDPISGHDNLYWYRRVMGKEIKFLLHFVKESKQDESGMPNNRFLAERTGGTYSTLKVQPAELEDSGVYFCASSHGLAGETQYFGPGTRLLVL.

The rearrangement uses TRBV11-2 and TRBJ1-6, with 7 nucleotides matching TRBD1. Germline V gives CDR1 SGHAT, CDR2 FQNNGV. The CDR3 is made up of 14 amino acids. V lost 2 bases to trimming and J lost 12 bases; unmatched junction nucleotides: 7. The CDR3 reads CASSLTGVGQPLHF. CDR3 nucleotide sequence: TGTGCCAGCAGCTTAACAGGGGTTGGTCAACCCCTCCACTTT.

V is TRBV9 and J is TRBJ1-1, with D perhaps TRBD1 (6 bases). The germline gives CDR1 SGDLS, CDR2 YYNGEE. The V and J ends lost 0 bases and 5 bases respectively, with 20 bases between them. The CDR3 is made up of 17 amino acids. CDR3 region: CASSVAAGAMGGTEAFF. DNA for the CDR3: TGTGCCAGCAGCGTAGCCGCGGGGGCAATGGGAGGAACTGAAGCTTTCTTT.

The V gene is TRBV5-5, the J gene TRBJ1-6; D remains unclear. The V and J ends lost 0 bases and 3 bases respectively, with 10 bases between them. The length of the CDR3 is 16 residues. Germline assignment: CDR1 SGHKS and CDR2 YYEKEE (reference sequence). CDR3 in amino acids: CASSLGIPGYNSPLHF. CDR3 nucleotides: TGTGCCAGCAGCTTGGGGATCCCAGGCTATAATTCACCCCTCCACTTT.

V gene TRBV5-6 combines with J gene TRBJ1-1, with D possibly matching TRBD1 (5 bases). Germline V gene sequence: CDR1 SGHDT, CDR2 YYEEEE. Between the trimmed V and J ends, which lost 3 bases and 10 bases, there was a span of 13 bases. The length of the CDR3 is 12 residues. As DNA, the CDR3 is TGTGCCAGCAGCTCGGGGACTCGGGGAGCTTTCTTT. Translation: CASSSGTRGAFF.

V and J are TRBV28 and TRBJ2-1; the match to TRBD1 covers 10 bases. This CDR3 contains 16 residues. After removal of 1 base from V and 6 bases from J, the junction contained 6 bases not matched to a gene. Germline V lookup: CDR1 MDHEN, CDR2 SYDVKM. The CDR3 sequence is CASSLLTGGIFNEQFF. The CDR3, as DNA: TGTGCCAGCAGTTTATTGACAGGGGGCATTTTCAATGAGCAGTTCTTC. Using reference TRBV28 and TRBJ2-1 for the parts outside the CDR3, the full variable domain is DVKVTQSSRYLVKRTGEKVFLECVQDMDHENMFWYRQDPGLGLRLIYFSYDVKMKEKGDIPEGYSVSREKKERFSLILESASTNQTSMYLCASSLLTGGIFNEQFFGPGTRLTVL.

The CDR3 DNA sequence: TGCGCCAGCAGCCAGGGGGACACGAACAACTATGGCTACACCTTC. It specifies CASSQGDTNNYGYTF. The chain uses TRBV5-1 and TRBJ1-2; 7 nucleotides line up with TRBD1. The trim removed 4 bases at V and 2 bases at J, leaving 8 bases unmatched. The CDR3 loop spans 15 amino acids. The V gene's germline CDR1 is SGHRS and CDR2 YFSETQ.

This clone was recorded once. The chain recombines TRBV7-2 with TRBJ2-3; 8 bases are shared with TRBD2. The CDR3 is 17 amino acids. Trimming took 6 bases from V and 0 from J; bases not matched to a gene: 11. Per germline, CDR1 SGHTA and CDR2 FQGNSA. CDR3 residues: CASRRTSLDSSTDTQYF. The CDR3 DNA reads TGTGCCAGCAGGCGGACTAGCTTAGATTCTAGCACAGATACGCAGTATTTT.

The rearrangement joins TRBV2 to TRBJ1-4; weak D call: TRBD1 (5 bases). The CDR3 length is 15 residues. Trimming removed 6 bases at V and 5 bases at J, with 16 bases between. CDR1 and CDR2 from the germline V gene are SNHLY and FYNNEI. The CDR3 sequence: CASSPSGVWNEKLFF. CDR3 coding DNA: TGTGCCAGCAGCCCCTCGGGGGTTTGGAATGAAAAACTGTTTTTT.

The V call is TRBV27, the J call TRBJ1-5; tentative D call: TRBD1 (5 bases). The ends were cut back, 6 bases at V and 6 bases at J, with 18 bases in the middle. The CDR3 consists of 15 residues. The germline gives CDR1 MNHEY, CDR2 SMNVEV (reference sequence). CDR3 in amino acids: CASRTERDSGQPQHF. The CDR3 region has the DNA TGTGCCAGCAGGACGGAGAGGGACTCGGGTCAGCCCCAGCATTTT.

This clone was seen at least ten times. V and J are TRBV2 and TRBJ1-2, with D tentatively TRBD1 (6 bases). Germline CDR1 reads SNHLY; CDR2 reads FYNNEI. V shed 2 bases and J shed 3 bases, with 13 bases lying between them. The CDR3 length is 15 residues. In DNA form, the CDR3 reads TGTGCCAGCAGTGAATGGGTGGGGGCCGACTATGGCTACACCTTC. Amino acids: CASSEWVGADYGYTF. The full variable domain, with the rest looked up from reference TRBV2 and TRBJ1-2, is EPEVTQTPSHQVTQMGQEVILRCVPISNHLYFYWYRQILGQKVEFLVSFYNNEISEKSEIFDDQFSVERPDGSNFTLKIRSTKLEDSAMYFCASSEWVGADYGYTFGSGTRLTVV.

V gene TRBV5-1 combines with J gene TRBJ1-2; D is possibly TRBD1 (6 bases). CDR3 length: 15 residues. Germline V gene sequence: CDR1 SGHRS, CDR2 YFSETQ. Trimming cost V 0 bases and J 5 bases, with 14 bases left between them. CDR3 bases: TGCGCCAGCAGCTTGGCAATGGGGGCCAGGTATGGCTACACCTTC. Amino acids: CASSLAMGARYGYTF. The entire variable domain, with the rest obtained from reference TRBV5-1 and TRBJ1-2, is as follows: KAGVTQTPRYLIKTRGQQVTLSCSPISGHRSVSWYQQTPGQGLQFLFEYFSETQRNKGNFPGRFSGRQFSNSRSEMNVSTLELGDSALYLCASSLAMGARYGYTFGSGTRLTVV.

The rearrangement uses TRBV7-2 and TRBJ1-5; 7 bases are a match to TRBD1. The CDR3 contains 15 residues. J lost 6 bases, V lost 4 bases, and 9 bases had no gene match. Germline values: CDR1 SGHTA, CDR2 FQGNSA. The CDR3 spells CASSSSGGLGQPQHF. The CDR3, as DNA: TGTGCCAGCAGCTCGTCAGGGGGACTGGGTCAGCCCCAGCATTTT.

The chain combines TRBV5-4 with TRBJ1-2; D gene unclear. Germline values: CDR1 SGHNT, CDR2 YYREEE (reference sequence). There are 12 residues in the CDR3. V was pared by 0 bases and J by 8 bases, with 8 bases between. CDR3 amino acids: CASSLGGLGYTF. DNA of the CDR3: TGTGCCAGCAGCTTGGGAGGATTGGGCTACACCTTC.

The chain links TRBV9 to TRBJ2-2; 9 nucleotides align to TRBD1. This CDR3 has 15 amino acids. The trim removed 4 bases at V and 5 bases at J, leaving 6 bases unmatched. Per germline, CDR1 SGDLS and CDR2 YYNGEE. Here the CDR3 reads CASSPLGTGTGELFF. The CDR3 DNA follows: TGTGCCAGCAGCCCTCTTGGGACAGGGACCGGGGAGCTGTTTTTT.

This chain connects TRBV2 to TRBJ2-1; D may be TRBD1 (5 bases). The CDR3 totals 12 residues. CDR1 is SNHLY, CDR2 FYNNEI, per germline. The germline V and J ends were trimmed by 3 bases and 9 bases, with 9 bases remaining between them. DNA of the CDR3: TGTGCCAGCAGTGATCGGACAACTGAGCAGTTCTTC. As protein: CASSDRTTEQFF.

The chain carries TRBV5-1 and TRBJ2-4, with 10 bases lining up with TRBD1. CDR3 size: 15 residues. From germline, CDR1 is SGHRS and CDR2 YFSETQ. Trimming at V came to 3 bases and at J to 7 bases, leaving 7 bases not matched to a gene. The CDR3 spells CASSSAGTGANIQYF. The CDR3 coding sequence is TGCGCCAGCAGCTCCGCCGGGACAGGGGCGAACATTCAGTACTTC.

This clone has only one observation. This chain uses TRBV2 with TRBJ2-7; 9 bases are shared with TRBD1. Germline loops: CDR1 SNHLY, CDR2 FYNNEI. V lost 6 bases, J lost 4 bases, and 7 bases stayed unmatched. The CDR3 consists of 14 residues. CDR3 nucleotides: TGTGCCAGCAGCGGAGGACAGGGGCCGTACGAGCAGTACTTC. Its translation is CASSGGQGPYEQYF.

This chain joins TRBV7-3 and TRBJ2-1, with 14 bases lining up with TRBD2. The CDR3 covers 16 residues. Looked up from germline, CDR1 is SGHTA and CDR2 is FQGTGA. The junction had 8 bases not matched to a gene; V was cut back by 6 bases and J by 7 bases. The CDR3 DNA reads TGTGCCAGCAGTTTGACTAGCGGGAGGGCGGGGAATGAGCAGTTCTTC. Translation gives CASSLTSGRAGNEQFF.

V is TRBV27 and J is TRBJ2-5, with 10 nucleotides matching TRBD2. In germline, CDR1 is MNHEY, CDR2 SMNVEV (reference sequence). The CDR3 loop spans 14 amino acids. J lost 4 bases, V lost 5 bases, and 4 bases had no gene match. CDR3 DNA sequence: TGTGCCAGCAGTACGCTAGCGGGAGCAGAGACCCAGTACTTC. Translated: CASSTLAGAETQYF.

The chain's CDR3 is CASKGTLAPTGELFF. CDR3 in DNA: TGTGCCAGCAAAGGGACACTGGCACCAACCGGGGAGCTGTTTTTT. The genes are TRBV6-5 and TRBJ2-2; possibly TRBD1 for D (6 bases). The CDR3 consists of 15 residues. V was pared by 7 bases and J by 5 bases, with 17 bases between. The germline V gene has CDR1 MNHEY and CDR2 SVGAGI.

V usage is TRBV29-1 and J usage is TRBJ1-2, with 10 nucleotides matching TRBD1. Germline CDR1 SQVTM, CDR2 ANQGSEA. V lost 7 bases, J lost 4 bases, and 6 bases stayed unmatched. The CDR3 length is 13 residues. The CDR3 nucleotides read TGCAGCGCCTACCGGGACAGGGGCTATGGCTACACCTTC. Translating gives CSAYRDRGYGYTF. The variable domain in full, completed from reference TRBV29-1 and TRBJ1-2, reads SAVISQKPSRDICQRGTSLTIQCQVDSQVTMMFWYRQQPGQSLTLIATANQGSEATYESGFVIDKFPISRPNLTFSTLTVSNMSPEDSSIYLCSAYRDRGYGYTFGSGTRLTVV.

The chain carries TRBV5-1 and TRBJ2-3, with a tentative D call TRBD2 (5 bases). V lost 4 bases to trimming and J lost 2 bases, with 14 bases between them. This CDR3 has 15 amino acids. Germline V gives CDR1 SGHRS, CDR2 YFSETQ. CDR3 nucleotides: TGCGCCAGCAGCGCGGACGGGAAGACCACAGATACGCAGTATTTT. It yields the protein CASSADGKTTDTQYF. The full variable domain, with the rest looked up from reference TRBV5-1 and TRBJ2-3, is KAGVTQTPRYLIKTRGQQVTLSCSPISGHRSVSWYQQTPGQGLQFLFEYFSETQRNKGNFPGRFSGRQFSNSRSEMNVSTLELGDSALYLCASSADGKTTDTQYFGPGTRLTVL.

The CDR3 is CASSPADLYEQYF. The CDR3 nucleotides are TGTGCCAGCAGTCCGGCGGATCTCTACGAGCAGTACTTC. The chain has TRBV6-5 and TRBJ2-7; D ambiguous. The CDR3 is 13 residues long. Trimming pared 5 bases from V and 3 bases from J, leaving 11 bases between. CDR1 and CDR2 (germline): MNHEY, SVGAGI.

V usage is TRBV28 and J usage is TRBJ1-1; D unresolved. CDR3 length: 14 residues. CDR1 MDHEN and CDR2 SYDVKM come from the germline V gene. Trimming took 1 base from V and 1 from J, leaving 7 bases between them. DNA of the CDR3: TGTGCCAGCAGTTTATTGTCAGGGAACACTGAAGCTTTCTTT. Translated: CASSLLSGNTEAFF.

For the CDR3, the DNA is TGTGCCTGGAGTGCGGGAAGTGACGCAGATACGCAGTATTTT. It specifies CAWSAGSDADTQYF. The chain uses TRBV30 and TRBJ2-3, with D perhaps matching TRBD2 (5 bases). The CDR3 is 14 residues long. V dropped 1 base and J dropped 4 bases, with 12 bases sitting between them. Per the germline V gene, CDR1 is GTSNPN and CDR2 is SVGIG (reference sequence).